These 10 T cell receptor beta chains were sequenced from one sample in a study of cytomegalovirus exposure and HLA in healthy donors. Use of 60 Vbeta and 13 Jbeta primers characterized the PCR. Here immunoSEQ multiplex PCR was the method, and the copy in TCRdb shows in-frame clones only, minus some. The sample comprises more than 110,000 clones, approximately 82% of which are singletons, and approximately 1.5% rests with the top ten. The sample was PBMCs. The receptors derive from a man between 25 and 39 years old in good health and CMV-seropositive.

The chain joins TRBV18 to TRBJ2-3; D is perhaps TRBD1 (6 bases). Germline V gene sequence: CDR1 KGHSH, CDR2 LQKENI. Trimming removed 4 bases from V and 2 bases from J, with 25 bases in between. This CDR3 region has 19 residues. CDR3 region: CASSRQGNLMGTNTDTQYF. The CDR3 DNA reads TGTGCCAGCTCACGTCAGGGGAATTTAATGGGGACGAACACAGATACGCAGTATTTT.

The J gene is TRBJ2-2, the V gene TRBV29-1; D is possibly TRBD2 (6 bases). CDR3 length: 14 amino acids. Trimming cost V 7 bases and J 2 bases, with 14 bases left between them. Germline V gene data show CDR1 as SQVTM and CDR2 as ANQGSEA. The CDR3 spells CSARTTVNTGELFF. The DNA of the CDR3 is TGCAGCGCCCGGACTACCGTAAACACCGGGGAGCTGTTTTTT.

The rearrangement uses TRBV30 and TRBJ2-7; TRBD1 aligns across 8 bases. CDR3 length: 14 amino acids. Germline CDR1 reads GTSNPN; CDR2 reads SVGIG (reference sequence). V gave up 3 bases and J gave up 6 bases; unmatched junction bases: 10. CDR3 in amino acids: CAWSAWTGKGEQYF. The DNA of the CDR3 is TGTGCCTGGAGCGCTTGGACAGGGAAGGGCGAGCAGTACTTC.

The genes are TRBV5-1 and TRBJ1-1; no firm D call. Trimming took 2 bases from V and 1 from J, leaving 9 bases between them. This CDR3 comprises 14 residues. Germline V gene data show CDR1 as SGHRS and CDR2 as YFSETQ. The CDR3 is CASSLGVANTEAFF. CDR3 coding DNA: TGCGCCAGCAGCTTAGGAGTGGCGAACACTGAAGCTTTCTTT.

CDR3 region: CALGGTGRIAEAFF. Here the CDR3 DNA reads TGTGCCTTAGGAGGGACAGGGAGAATCGCTGAAGCTTTCTTT. V is TRBV28 and J is TRBJ1-1, with TRBD1 identical over 9 bases. The J segment lost 6 bases and the V segment lost 11 bases, leaving 13 bases of the junction unmatched. The CDR3 runs 14 residues. Per the germline V gene, CDR1 is MDHEN and CDR2 is SYDVKM.

The CDR3 reads CSSHGGIGNQPQHF. CDR3 nucleotides: TGTTCCTCCCACGGGGGGATTGGCAATCAGCCCCAGCATTTT. The chain recombines TRBV6-6 with TRBJ1-5, with D perhaps matching TRBD1 (5 bases). CDR1 MNHNY and CDR2 SVGAGI come from the germline V gene (reference sequence). The CDR3 length is 14 residues.

This clone turned up a few times. The V gene is TRBV5-1, the J gene TRBJ1-2; D is possibly TRBD1 (5 bases). Germline V gene sequence: CDR1 SGHRS, CDR2 YFSETQ. The ends were cut back, 2 bases at V and 1 base at J, with 9 bases in the middle. This CDR3 region has 14 residues. The CDR3 spells CASSLQADNYGYTF. In nucleotides, the CDR3 is TGCGCCAGCAGCTTACAGGCTGATAACTATGGCTACACCTTC.

CDR3 sequence (DNA): TGTGCCTGGAGTCTGTCAGGGGGGCAGCCCCAGCATTTT. Translation gives CAWSLSGGQPQHF. V usage is TRBV30 and J usage is TRBJ1-5, with 7 bases lining up with TRBD1. V shed 2 bases and J 7 bases; nucleotides not matched to a gene: 5. CDR1 and CDR2 (germline): GTSNPN, SVGIG (reference sequence). The CDR3 contains 13 residues.

The chain carries TRBV7-9 and TRBJ2-2; 8 bases line up with TRBD2. The germline V gene has CDR1 SEHNR and CDR2 FQNEAQ (reference sequence). The CDR3 covers 16 residues. Trimming took 5 bases from V and 4 from J; bases not matched to a gene: 9. The CDR3 region is CASSPPGGRFTGELFF. The CDR3 coding sequence is TGTGCCAGCAGCCCCCCGGGCGGGAGGTTCACCGGGGAGCTGTTTTTT.

The chain links TRBV11-2 to TRBJ2-5; weak D call: TRBD2 (7 bases). CDR3 length: 16 amino acids. V was trimmed by 5 bases and J by 1 base, leaving 17 bases between them. The germline V gene encodes CDR1 SGHAT and CDR2 FQNNGV. DNA of the CDR3: TGTGCCAGCAGCAGTGGGGGGCGGGAGACCCAAGAGACCCAGTACTTC. Translating it yields CASSSGGRETQETQYF. The variable domain in full, completed from reference TRBV11-2 and TRBJ2-5, reads EAGVAQSPRYKIIEKRQSVAFWCNPISGHATLYWYQQILGQGPKLLIQFQNNGVVDDSQLPKDRFSAERLKGVDSTLKIQPAKLEDSAVYLCASSSGGRETQETQYFGPGTRLLVL.